This TCR beta chain was observed in a study of blood T cell repertoires in COVID-19. As for the study in general: Sample material is recorded as cDNA or gDNA derived from T cells, B-cell-depleted T cells, or PBMCs.

Assay used: immunoSEQ multiplex PCR; TCRdb lists only in-frame clones, some missing. The sample holds more than 200,000 clones, around 83% seen once. The CDR3 has 14 residues. The germline V gene has CDR1 KGHSH and CDR2 LQKENI. Trimming left V 6 bases short and J 5 bases short, with 14 bases between. The specimen was peripheral blood. This sequence was found in a woman older than 75 with COVID-19, enrolled during active disease. The rearrangement uses TRBV18 and TRBJ1-5, with unresolved D. For the CDR3, the DNA is TGTGCCAGCTCCCCTCGTCGCGTTGATCAGCCCCAGCATTTT. It yields the protein CASSPRRVDQPQHF. Complete variable domain (other parts from reference TRBV18 and TRBJ1-5): NAGVMQNPRHLVRRRGQEARLRCSPMKGHSHVYWYRQLPEEGLKFMVYLQKENIIDESGMPKERFSAEFPKEGPSILRIQQVVRGDSAAYFCASSPRRVDQPQHFGDGTRLSIL.